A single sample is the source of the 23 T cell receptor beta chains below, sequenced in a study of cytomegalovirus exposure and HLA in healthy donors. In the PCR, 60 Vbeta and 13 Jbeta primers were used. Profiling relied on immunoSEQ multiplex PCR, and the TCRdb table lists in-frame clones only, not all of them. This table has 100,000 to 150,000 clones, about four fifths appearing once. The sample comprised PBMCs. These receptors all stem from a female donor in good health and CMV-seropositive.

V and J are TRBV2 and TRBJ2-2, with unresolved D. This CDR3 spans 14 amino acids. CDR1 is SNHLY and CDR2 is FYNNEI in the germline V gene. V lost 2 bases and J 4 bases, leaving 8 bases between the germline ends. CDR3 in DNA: TGTGCCAGCAGTGAATGGCCGGGCACCGGGGAGCTGTTTTTT. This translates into CASSEWPGTGELFF.

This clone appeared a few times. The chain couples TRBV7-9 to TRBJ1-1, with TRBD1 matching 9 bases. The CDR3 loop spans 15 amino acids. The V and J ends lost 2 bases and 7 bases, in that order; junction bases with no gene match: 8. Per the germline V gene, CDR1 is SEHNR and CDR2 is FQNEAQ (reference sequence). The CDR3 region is CASSLTQGAGGEAFF. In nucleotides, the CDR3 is TGTGCCAGCAGCTTAACACAGGGGGCAGGCGGTGAAGCTTTCTTT.

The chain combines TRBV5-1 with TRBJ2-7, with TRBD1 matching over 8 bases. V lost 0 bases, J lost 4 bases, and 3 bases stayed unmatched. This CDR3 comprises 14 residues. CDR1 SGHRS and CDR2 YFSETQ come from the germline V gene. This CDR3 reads CASSLVQGAYEQYF. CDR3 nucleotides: TGCGCCAGCAGCTTGGTTCAGGGGGCATACGAGCAGTACTTC. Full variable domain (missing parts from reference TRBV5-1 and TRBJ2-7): KAGVTQTPRYLIKTRGQQVTLSCSPISGHRSVSWYQQTPGQGLQFLFEYFSETQRNKGNFPGRFSGRQFSNSRSEMNVSTLELGDSALYLCASSLVQGAYEQYFGPGTRLTVT.

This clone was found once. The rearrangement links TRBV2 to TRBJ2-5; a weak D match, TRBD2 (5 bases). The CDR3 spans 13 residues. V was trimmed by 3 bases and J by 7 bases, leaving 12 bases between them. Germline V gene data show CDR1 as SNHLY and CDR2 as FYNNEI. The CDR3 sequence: CASSDLLEGTQYF. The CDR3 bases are TGTGCCAGCAGTGATCTACTAGAGGGGACCCAGTACTTC.

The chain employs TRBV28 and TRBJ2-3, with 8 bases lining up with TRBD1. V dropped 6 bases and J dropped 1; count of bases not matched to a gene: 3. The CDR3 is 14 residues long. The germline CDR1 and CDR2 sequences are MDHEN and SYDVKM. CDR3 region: CASRSTGGTDTQYF. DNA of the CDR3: TGTGCCAGCAGGTCGACAGGGGGCACAGATACGCAGTATTTT.

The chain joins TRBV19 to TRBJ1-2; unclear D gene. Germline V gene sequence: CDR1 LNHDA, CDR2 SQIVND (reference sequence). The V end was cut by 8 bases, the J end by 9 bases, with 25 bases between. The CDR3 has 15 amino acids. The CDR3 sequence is CASVIGKTTRARYTF. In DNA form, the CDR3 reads TGTGCCAGTGTTATCGGGAAAACTACCCGCGCGCGCTACACCTTC.

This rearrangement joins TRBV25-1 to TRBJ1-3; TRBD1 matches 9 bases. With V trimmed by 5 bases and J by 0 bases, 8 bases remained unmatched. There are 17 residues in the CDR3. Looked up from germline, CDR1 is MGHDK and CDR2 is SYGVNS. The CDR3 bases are TGTGCCAGCAGTCAAGCCGGGACAGGGCTCTCTGGAAACACCATATATTTT. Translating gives CASSQAGTGLSGNTIYF.

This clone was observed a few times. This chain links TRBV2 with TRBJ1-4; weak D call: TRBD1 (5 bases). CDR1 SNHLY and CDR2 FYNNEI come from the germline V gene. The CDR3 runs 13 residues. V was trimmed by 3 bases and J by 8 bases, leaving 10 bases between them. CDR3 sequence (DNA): TGTGCCAGCAGTGACCGGGGGGGGGAAAAACTGTTTTTT. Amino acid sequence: CASSDRGGEKLFF.

The CDR3 sequence is CASSPPGAPRDTDTQYF. The CDR3 DNA sequence: TGTGCCAGCAGCCCCCCAGGCGCCCCGAGGGACACAGATACGCAGTATTTT. This chain connects TRBV7-9 to TRBJ2-3, with D possibly matching TRBD2 (5 bases). Trimming left V 5 bases short and J 2 bases short, with 20 bases between. The germline V gene has CDR1 SEHNR and CDR2 FQNEAQ (reference sequence). This CDR3 has 17 amino acids.

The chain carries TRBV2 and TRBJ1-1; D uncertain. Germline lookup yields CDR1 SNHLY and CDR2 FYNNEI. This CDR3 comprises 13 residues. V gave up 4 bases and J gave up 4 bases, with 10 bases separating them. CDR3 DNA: TGTGCCAGCAGTGGGGAGGGTAGCACTGAAGCTTTCTTT. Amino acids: CASSGEGSTEAFF.

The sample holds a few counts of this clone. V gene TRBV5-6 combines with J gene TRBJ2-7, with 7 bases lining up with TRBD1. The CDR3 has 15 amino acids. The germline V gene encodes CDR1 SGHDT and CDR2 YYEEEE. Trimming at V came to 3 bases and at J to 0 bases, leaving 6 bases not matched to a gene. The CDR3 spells CASSSGTEVSYEQYF. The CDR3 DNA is TGTGCCAGCAGCTCGGGGACAGAGGTCTCCTACGAGCAGTACTTC. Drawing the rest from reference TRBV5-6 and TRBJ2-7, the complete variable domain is DAGVTQSPTHLIKTRGQQVTLRCSPKSGHDTVSWYQQALGQGPQFIFQYYEEEERQRGNFPDRFSGHQFPNYSSELNVNALLLGDSALYLCASSSGTEVSYEQYFGPGTRLTVT.

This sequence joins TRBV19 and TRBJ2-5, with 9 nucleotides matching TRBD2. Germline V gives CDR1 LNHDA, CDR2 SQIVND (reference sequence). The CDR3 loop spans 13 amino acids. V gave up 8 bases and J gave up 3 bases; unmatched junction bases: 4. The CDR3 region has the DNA TGTGCCAGTTCGACTAGCGGTAAAGAGACCCAGTACTTC. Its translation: CASSTSGKETQYF.

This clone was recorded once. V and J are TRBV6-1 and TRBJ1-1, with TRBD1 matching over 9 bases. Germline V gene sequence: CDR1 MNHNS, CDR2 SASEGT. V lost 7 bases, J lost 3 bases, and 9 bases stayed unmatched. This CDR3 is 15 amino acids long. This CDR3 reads CASTLGTGLHTEAFF. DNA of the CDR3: TGTGCCAGCACTCTTGGGACAGGGCTCCACACTGAAGCTTTCTTT.

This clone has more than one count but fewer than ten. The CDR3 DNA is TGTGCCAGCTCACTCCTCCAGGGAGAAGCTTTCTTT. This translates into CASSLLQGEAFF. The J gene is TRBJ1-1, the V gene TRBV18; TRBD1 might be the D (5 bases). The CDR3 runs to 12 residues. V lost 4 bases and J 8 bases, leaving 11 bases between the germline ends. Germline lookup yields CDR1 KGHSH and CDR2 LQKENI.

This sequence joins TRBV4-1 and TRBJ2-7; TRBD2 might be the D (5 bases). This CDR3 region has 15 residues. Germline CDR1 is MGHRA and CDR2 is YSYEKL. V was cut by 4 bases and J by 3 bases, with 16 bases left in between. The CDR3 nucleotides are TGCGCCAGCAGCCCGGGTCTTCTGGGAGACTACGAGCAGTACTTC. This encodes CASSPGLLGDYEQYF.

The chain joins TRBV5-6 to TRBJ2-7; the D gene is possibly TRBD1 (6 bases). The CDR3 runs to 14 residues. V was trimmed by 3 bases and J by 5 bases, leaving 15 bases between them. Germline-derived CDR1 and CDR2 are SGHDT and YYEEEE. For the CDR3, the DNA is TGTGCCAGCAGCTCTGGACAGCCGGGTGACGAGCAGTACTTC. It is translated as CASSSGQPGDEQYF.

The CDR3 sequence: CASSVDRSNQPQHF. The DNA for the CDR3 is TGTGCCAGCAGTGTCGACAGGTCCAATCAGCCCCAGCATTTT. This chain uses TRBV2 with TRBJ1-5; D is perhaps TRBD1 (6 bases). Germline CDR1 and CDR2: SNHLY and FYNNEI. The CDR3 spans 14 residues. The V end was cut by 4 bases, the J end by 3 bases, with 10 bases between.

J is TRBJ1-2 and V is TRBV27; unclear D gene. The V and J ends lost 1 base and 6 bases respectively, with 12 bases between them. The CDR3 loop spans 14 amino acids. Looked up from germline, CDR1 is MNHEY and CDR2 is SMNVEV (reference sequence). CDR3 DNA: TGTGCCAGCAGTTTATGGGGAGTAGAGGATGGCTACACCTTC. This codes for CASSLWGVEDGYTF.

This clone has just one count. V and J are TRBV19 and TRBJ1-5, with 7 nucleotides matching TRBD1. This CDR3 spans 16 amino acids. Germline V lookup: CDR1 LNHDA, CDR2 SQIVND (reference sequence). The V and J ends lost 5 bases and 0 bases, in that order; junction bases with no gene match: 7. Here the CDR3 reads CASSSTGWNSNQPQHF. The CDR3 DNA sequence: TGTGCCAGTAGTTCGACAGGGTGGAATAGCAATCAGCCCCAGCATTTT.

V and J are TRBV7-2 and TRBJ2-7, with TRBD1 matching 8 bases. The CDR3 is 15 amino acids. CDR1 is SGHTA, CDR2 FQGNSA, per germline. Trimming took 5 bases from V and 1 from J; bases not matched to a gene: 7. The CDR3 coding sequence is TGTGCCAGCAGCCTCCTGACAGGGGTGTCCTACGAGCAGTACTTC. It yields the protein CASSLLTGVSYEQYF.

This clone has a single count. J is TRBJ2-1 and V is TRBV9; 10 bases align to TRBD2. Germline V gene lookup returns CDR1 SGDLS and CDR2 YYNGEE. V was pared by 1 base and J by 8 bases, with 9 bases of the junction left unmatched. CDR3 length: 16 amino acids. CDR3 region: CASSVNEAGGLYEQFF. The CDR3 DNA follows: TGTGCCAGCAGCGTAAACGAAGCGGGGGGGCTTTATGAGCAGTTCTTC.

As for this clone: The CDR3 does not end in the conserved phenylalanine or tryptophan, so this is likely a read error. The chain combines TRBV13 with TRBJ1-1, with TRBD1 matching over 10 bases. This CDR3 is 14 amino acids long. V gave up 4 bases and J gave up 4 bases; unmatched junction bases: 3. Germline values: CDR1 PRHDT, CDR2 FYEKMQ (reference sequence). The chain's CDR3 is CASSSDRGPTEAFL. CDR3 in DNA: TGTGCCAGCAGCTCCGACAGGGGGCCCACTGAAGCTTTCCTT.

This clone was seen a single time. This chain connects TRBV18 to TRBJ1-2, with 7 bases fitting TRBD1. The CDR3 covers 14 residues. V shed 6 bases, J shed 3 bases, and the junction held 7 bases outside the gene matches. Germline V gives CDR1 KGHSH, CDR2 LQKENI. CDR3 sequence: CASSVGGQDYGYTF. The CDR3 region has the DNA TGTGCCAGCTCCGTAGGAGGACAGGACTATGGCTACACCTTC.